This T cell receptor (beta chain) was found in a study of T-cell memory formation after mild COVID-19. Study-level points and caveats: Pre-infection memory carried some responding clones, suggesting that cross-reactive memory joined.

TCRdb ran MiXCR on the 5' RACE reads and lists one entry per CDR3 protein. The repertoire holds 250,000 to 400,000 distinct CDR3 sequences, 14% seen once, with about 21% in the top ten. This clonotype was observed at least ten times. As yet, its antigen is unknown. Sequencing used PBMCs or a T cell subset sorted from them (not recorded which). The receptor was isolated from a man between 18 and 29 years old who had mild COVID-19 (a few samples of this study predate the infection). Cell type and time point are not known.

The CDR3: CASSPRSSYNEQFF. The DNA of the CDR3 is TGTGCCAGCAGCCCGAGAAGCTCCTACAATGAGCAGTTCTTC. The rearrangement links TRBV7-9 to TRBJ2-1; D is uncertain. Trimming stripped 5 bases from V and 0 bases from J, with 8 bases between. The CDR3 consists of 14 residues. CDR1 and CDR2 (germline): SEHNR, FQNEAQ (reference sequence).